This T cell receptor beta chain was recorded in a study of CD8 T cells in ankylosing spondylitis. Points from the study as a whole: Disease-associated clones were reportedly significantly overrepresented in matched ankylosing spondylitis synovial fluid.

TCR beta libraries were made by quantitative 5'-RACE with molecular barcodes. TCRdb analysed the 5' RACE reads with MiXCR anew, one entry per CDR3 protein. Altogether 200,000 to 300,000 distinct CDR3 sequences are present, 32% being singletons, with the ten largest covering about 4%. This clonotype was seen a few times. The antigen is undetermined. CDR3 length: 15 amino acids. V shed 6 bases and J shed 1 base, with 15 bases lying between them. CDR1 and CDR2 (germline): MNHEY, SMNVEV (reference sequence). Sequences were obtained from blood, either unsorted or a sorted T cell fraction (not recorded which). The clonotype was recovered from a male donor with ankylosing spondylitis or in good health (not recorded which). The V gene is TRBV27, the J gene TRBJ2-5; D is perhaps TRBD1 or TRBD2 (5 bases each). For the CDR3, the DNA is TGTGCCAGCAGCCCAATGGGACGGAGCCAAGAGACCCAGTACTTC. Amino acids: CASSPMGRSQETQYF.